The 26 T cell receptor beta chains below all came from one sample that was sequenced in a study of early T cells in non-severe SARS-CoV-2 infection. TCRdb redid the calling of the 5' RACE reads with MiXCR, one entry per CDR3 protein. The sample has some 48,000 distinct CDR3 sequences; roughly 6.2% are singletons. The specimen comprised whole blood, sampled at baseline. These receptors were taken from an adult who was a healthcare worker with PCR-confirmed SARS-CoV-2 infection or an uninfected control (not recorded which).

This sequence joins TRBV20-1 and TRBJ2-7, with 9 bases aligning to TRBD2. The J segment lost 7 bases and the V segment lost 3 bases, leaving 7 bases of the junction unmatched. This CDR3 is 13 amino acids long. Looked up from germline, CDR1 is DFQATT and CDR2 is SNEGSKA (reference sequence). The CDR3 sequence: CSASVLAGREQYF. CDR3 DNA sequence: TGCAGTGCTAGTGTTCTAGCGGGAAGGGAGCAGTACTTC.

This clonotype appeared many times. The chain joins TRBV6-1 to TRBJ2-2; 8 nucleotides line up with TRBD2. CDR3 length equals 16 residues. Germline lookup yields CDR1 MNHNS and CDR2 SASEGT. V trimming: 4 bases; J trimming: 7 bases; junction bases outside the gene matches: 11. The CDR3 protein is CASSVSTSGGGGELFF. As DNA, the CDR3 is TGTGCCAGCAGTGTGAGCACTAGCGGCGGTGGCGGGGAGCTGTTTTTT.

The chain couples TRBV12-3 or TRBV12-4 to TRBJ1-2, with D perhaps matching TRBD1 (6 bases). V was clipped by 1 base and J by 7 bases, with 7 bases between them. The CDR3 has 12 residues. The CDR3 coding sequence is TGTGCCAGCAGTTTAGGGACAGCTGGCTACACCTTC. Translating gives CASSLGTAGYTF.

This clonotype showed up just a few times. The rearrangement joins TRBV20-1 to TRBJ2-3; 15 positions match TRBD2. The CDR3 has 17 amino acids. V was clipped by 3 bases and J by 3 bases; unmatched bases: 7. CDR1 and CDR2 (germline): DFQATT, SNEGSKA (reference sequence). CDR3 DNA sequence: TGCAGTGCTAGCAAGGGGACTAGCGGGAGGAATACAGATACGCAGTATTTT. It yields the protein CSASKGTSGRNTDTQYF.

The gene calls are TRBV7-8 and TRBJ2-5, with 10 nucleotides matching TRBD2. The CDR3 has 14 amino acids. V shed 4 bases, J shed 3 bases, and the junction held 2 bases outside the gene matches. Germline CDR1 is SGHVS and CDR2 is FQNEAQ. The DNA for the CDR3 is TGTGCCAGCAGCTCGGGACTAGCGAAAGAGACCCAGTACTTC. Its protein product is CASSSGLAKETQYF.

The chain links TRBV7-2 to TRBJ1-5, with 7 positions matching TRBD1. CDR1 and CDR2 (germline): SGHTA, FQGNSA. The CDR3 has 15 amino acids. Unmatched junction bases numbered 6, after V lost 5 bases and J lost 2 bases. The CDR3 DNA follows: TGTGCCAGCAGCAGTTACAGGGGTGGCAATCAGCCCCAGCATTTT. It codes for CASSSYRGGNQPQHF.

This clonotype was observed at least ten times. The chain is built from TRBV7-8 and TRBJ2-1; D is uncertain. V shed 1 base and J shed 9 bases, with 13 bases lying between them. The CDR3 is 14 amino acids. Germline values: CDR1 SGHVS, CDR2 FQNEAQ. Here the CDR3 reads CASSLGYQDGEQFF. CDR3 coding DNA: TGTGCCAGCAGCTTAGGCTACCAAGACGGTGAGCAGTTCTTC.

This chain links TRBV5-5 with TRBJ2-7, with D perhaps matching TRBD1 or TRBD2 (5 bases each). Trimming stripped 1 base from V and 3 bases from J, with 14 bases between. The germline V gene has CDR1 SGHKS and CDR2 YYEKEE (reference sequence). CDR3 length equals 15 residues. The CDR3 DNA reads as TGTGCCAGCAGCTTGCTAGGACACGGGGACTACGAGCAGTACTTC. Its protein is CASSLLGHGDYEQYF.

The chain is built from TRBV20-1 and TRBJ1-2; D is possibly TRBD1 (5 bases). The CDR3 extends over 13 amino acids. Per germline, CDR1 DFQATT and CDR2 SNEGSKA (reference sequence). Trimming cost V 4 bases and J 3 bases, with 12 bases left between them. CDR3 region: CSAMGRDDYGYTF. In nucleotides, the CDR3 is TGCAGTGCTATGGGCAGGGACGACTATGGCTACACCTTC.

In its sample, this clonotype was seen a few times. The chain uses TRBV5-1 and TRBJ2-2; tentative D call: TRBD1 (6 bases). This CDR3 is 17 amino acids long. V lost 1 base to trimming and J lost 2 bases, with 15 bases between them. Germline lookup yields CDR1 SGHRS and CDR2 YFSETQ. CDR3 bases: TGCGCCAGCAGCTTGTGGGGAAGGGGGAGCAACACCGGGGAGCTGTTTTTT. Translation: CASSLWGRGSNTGELFF. Together with reference TRBV5-1 and TRBJ2-2, the CDR3 gives the full variable domain: KAGVTQTPRYLIKTRGQQVTLSCSPISGHRSVSWYQQTPGQGLQFLFEYFSETQRNKGNFPGRFSGRQFSNSRSEMNVSTLELGDSALYLCASSLWGRGSNTGELFFGEGSRLTVL.

In its sample, this clonotype was seen many times. The rearrangement uses TRBV6-5 and TRBJ2-7; weak D call: TRBD1 (6 bases). CDR1 and CDR2 (germline): MNHEY, SVGAGI. V was clipped by 5 bases and J by 6 bases, with 11 bases between them. The CDR3 is 12 residues long. This chain's CDR3 is CASSRTVGEQYF. DNA of the CDR3: TGTGCCAGCAGTCGGACAGTGGGCGAGCAGTACTTC.

Ten or more counts support this clonotype. The J gene is TRBJ1-1, the V gene TRBV7-9; D uncertain. Between the trimmed V and J ends, which lost 4 bases and 3 bases, there was a span of 3 bases. The CDR3 extends over 11 amino acids. The V gene's germline CDR1 is SEHNR and CDR2 FQNEAQ (reference sequence). The CDR3 here is CASSWDTEAFF. In DNA form, the CDR3 reads TGTGCCAGCAGCTGGGACACTGAAGCTTTCTTT.

V gene TRBV6-1 combines with J gene TRBJ1-1, with D possibly matching TRBD1 (5 bases). This CDR3 spans 14 amino acids. The ends were cut back, 5 bases at V and 6 bases at J, with 16 bases in the middle. Germline assignment: CDR1 MNHNS and CDR2 SASEGT. CDR3 protein: CASSPRARQSEAFF. As DNA, the CDR3 is TGTGCCAGCAGTCCACGAGCCAGACAGTCTGAAGCTTTCTTT.

This clonotype was seen a handful of times. This chain joins TRBV30 and TRBJ2-3; 13 bases agree with TRBD2. V gave up 3 bases and J gave up 2 bases; unmatched junction bases: 11. Germline-derived CDR1 and CDR2 are GTSNPN and SVGIG (reference sequence). The CDR3 extends over 18 amino acids. For the CDR3, the DNA is TGTGCCTGGAGGGGGGGTCGACTAGCGGGAGGAAACACAGATACGCAGTATTTT. The encoded protein is CAWRGGRLAGGNTDTQYF.

The chain couples TRBV28 to TRBJ1-4; D remains ambiguous. Germline V gene sequence: CDR1 MDHEN, CDR2 SYDVKM. With 3 bases removed from V and 7 bases from J, the gap between germline ends came to 12 bases. There are 14 residues in the CDR3. The CDR3 DNA reads TGTGCCAGCAGTTTCTCGGGCTGGGCTGAAAAACTGTTTTTT. Residues: CASSFSGWAEKLFF. The full variable domain, in which reference TRBV28 and TRBJ1-4 provide the parts outside the CDR3, is DVKVTQSSRYLVKRTGEKVFLECVQDMDHENMFWYRQDPGLGLRLIYFSYDVKMKEKGDIPEGYSVSREKKERFSLILESASTNQTSMYLCASSFSGWAEKLFFGSGTQLSVL.

This clonotype has more than one count but fewer than ten. The gene calls are TRBV9 and TRBJ2-3; no clear D gene. The CDR3 spans 14 residues. Germline CDR1 is SGDLS and CDR2 is YYNGEE. The V gene lost 3 bases and the J gene lost 5 bases, with 13 bases spanning the gap. CDR3 sequence: CASSALSRKDTQYF. The CDR3 DNA is TGTGCCAGCAGCGCCCTTAGTAGGAAAGATACGCAGTATTTT.

This clonotype was counted ten times or more. The J gene is TRBJ2-2, the V gene TRBV7-3; D unresolved. The CDR3 extends over 12 amino acids. V lost 5 bases to trimming and J lost 7 bases, with 8 bases between them. Germline values: CDR1 SGHTA, CDR2 FQGTGA. CDR3 bases: TGTGCCAGCAGCCCTGGTGTCGGGGAGCTGTTTTTT. Translated: CASSPGVGELFF.

In this sample, this clonotype turned up a few times. CDR3 bases: TGTGCCAGCCAGGGGACCTACCCCTACAATGAGCAGTTCTTC. This codes for CASQGTYPYNEQFF. V is TRBV7-9 and J is TRBJ2-1, with D possibly TRBD1 on 6 matching bases. CDR1 and CDR2 (germline): SEHNR, FQNEAQ (reference sequence). The CDR3 spans 14 residues. Trimming removed 8 bases from V and 2 bases from J, with 13 bases in between.

This clonotype has more than one count but fewer than ten. The chain uses TRBV3-1 and TRBJ2-1; 7 nucleotides agree with TRBD2. With 3 bases clipped from V and 0 bases from J, the junction kept 2 bases outside the gene matches. This CDR3 spans 15 amino acids. Germline loops: CDR1 LGHDT, CDR2 YNNKEL (reference sequence). In DNA form, the CDR3 reads TGTGCCAGCAGCCAGGGACTATCCTCCTACAATGAGCAGTTCTTC. This translates into CASSQGLSSYNEQFF.

J is TRBJ2-3 and V is TRBV5-1; D tentatively reads TRBD1 or TRBD2 (5 bases each). Trimming cost V 4 bases and J 2 bases, with 11 bases left between them. The CDR3 is made up of 14 amino acids. Germline CDR1 SGHRS, CDR2 YFSETQ. The CDR3 nucleotides read TGCGCCAGCAGCGGGGGTCTATCCACAGATACGCAGTATTTT. Protein: CASSGGLSTDTQYF.

The genes are TRBV9 and TRBJ2-5, with no clear D. Germline values: CDR1 SGDLS, CDR2 YYNGEE. The CDR3 is 12 residues long. Between the trimmed V and J ends, which lost 1 base and 5 bases, there was a span of 6 bases. The CDR3 DNA follows: TGTGCCAGCAGCGTACCGCCCGAGACCCAGTACTTC. This encodes CASSVPPETQYF.

There are a few counts of this clonotype. The genes are TRBV6-2 or TRBV6-3 and TRBJ1-3; no firm D call. Germline V gene sequence: CDR1 MNHEY, CDR2 SVGEGT. Trimming left V 2 bases short and J 0 bases short, with 11 bases between. This CDR3 spans 16 amino acids. In DNA form, the CDR3 reads TGTGCCAGCAGTTACGGGCACTCGAGCTCTGGAAACACCATATATTTT. This gives the protein CASSYGHSSSGNTIYF.

This clonotype showed up just a few times. This sequence joins TRBV6-6 and TRBJ2-7; 11 bases fit TRBD2. CDR1 is MNHNY and CDR2 is SVGAGI in the germline V gene (reference sequence). V lost 5 bases and J lost 0; bases outside the gene matches: 9. The CDR3 has 17 amino acids. The CDR3 sequence: CASSGRTSGLDSYEQYF. Written as DNA, the CDR3 is TGTGCCAGCAGTGGACGGACTAGCGGGTTAGACTCCTACGAGCAGTACTTC.

The chain uses TRBV15 and TRBJ1-1; D call uncertain. This CDR3 has 15 residues. Germline V gives CDR1 LNHNV, CDR2 YYDKDF (reference sequence). V was trimmed by 0 bases and J by 1 base, leaving 9 bases between them. The CDR3 nucleotides read TGTGCCACCAGCAGAGATCCCAACCCGAACACTGAAGCTTTCTTT. It specifies CATSRDPNPNTEAFF.

This clonotype was seen a handful of times. This chain joins TRBV7-9 and TRBJ2-2; possibly TRBD1 for D (5 bases). V lost 5 bases and J lost 2, with 15 bases in between. Germline CDR1 SEHNR, CDR2 FQNEAQ (reference sequence). CDR3 length: 16 amino acids. This CDR3 reads CASSPGAGYNTGELFF. In DNA, the CDR3 is TGTGCCAGCAGCCCTGGGGCAGGGTACAACACCGGGGAGCTGTTTTTT.

This clonotype was seen many times. The V gene is TRBV29-1, the J gene TRBJ2-7; possible D gene TRBD1, 6 bases. Germline values: CDR1 SQVTM, CDR2 ANQGSEA. This CDR3 has 12 residues. The CDR3 DNA reads as TGCAGTGGCACAGGGAGCTCCTACGAGCAGTACTTC. Encoded protein: CSGTGSSYEQYF.